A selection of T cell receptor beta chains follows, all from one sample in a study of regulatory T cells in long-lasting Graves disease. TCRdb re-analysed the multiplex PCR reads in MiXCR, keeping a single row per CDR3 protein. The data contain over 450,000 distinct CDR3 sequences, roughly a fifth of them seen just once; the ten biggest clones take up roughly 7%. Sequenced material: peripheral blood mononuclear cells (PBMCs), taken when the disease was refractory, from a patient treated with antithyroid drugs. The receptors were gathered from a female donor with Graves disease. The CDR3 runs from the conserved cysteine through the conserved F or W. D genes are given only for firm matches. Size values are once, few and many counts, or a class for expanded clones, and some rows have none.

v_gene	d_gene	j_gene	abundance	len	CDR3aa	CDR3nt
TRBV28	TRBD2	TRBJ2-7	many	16	CASSSRTSPSPYEQYF	TGTGCCAGCAGTTCCCGGACTAGCCCGTCTCCCTACGAGCAGTACTTC
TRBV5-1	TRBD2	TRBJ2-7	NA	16	CASSLATAGDSYEQYF	TGCGCCAGCAGCTTGGCCACAGCGGGGGACTCCTACGAGCAGTACTTC
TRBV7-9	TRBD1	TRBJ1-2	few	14	CASREAGGIYGYTF	TGTGCCAGCAGGGAAGCAGGGGGGATCTATGGCTACACCTTC
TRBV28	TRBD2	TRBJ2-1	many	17	CASSFLLAGGTHNEQFF	TGTGCCAGCAGTTTCCTACTAGCGGGAGGGACTCACAATGAGCAGTTCTTC
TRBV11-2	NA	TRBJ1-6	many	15	CASSRGAIGNSPLHF	TGTGCCAGCAGCCGCGGGGCTATCGGTAATTCACCCCTCCACTTT
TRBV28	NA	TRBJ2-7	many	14	CASSLAGRGNEQYF	TGTGCCAGCAGTTTGGCGGGGCGAGGAAACGAGCAGTACTTC
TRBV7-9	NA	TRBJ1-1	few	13	CASSLDPGAEAFF	TGTGCCAGCAGCTTAGACCCTGGGGCTGAAGCTTTCTTT
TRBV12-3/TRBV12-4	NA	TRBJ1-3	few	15	CASSFHGSSGNTIYF	TGTGCCAGCAGTTTTCACGGCAGCTCTGGAAACACCATATATTTT
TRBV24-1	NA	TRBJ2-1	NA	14	CATSIDSAYNEQFF	TGTGCCACCAGTATAGATTCTGCCTACAATGAGCAGTTCTTC
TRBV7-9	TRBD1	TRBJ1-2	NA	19	CASTTRGLRDRTSRAGYTF	TGTGCCAGCACCACAAGAGGCCTCCGGGACAGGACCTCCCGAGCTGGCTACACCTTC
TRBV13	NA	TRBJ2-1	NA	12	CASSVGTSEQFF	TGTGCCAGCAGCGTAGGGACTTCAGAGCAGTTCTTC
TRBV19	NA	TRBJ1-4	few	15	CASSIGSATNEKLFF	TGTGCCAGTAGTATCGGGTCAGCAACTAATGAAAAACTGTTTTTT
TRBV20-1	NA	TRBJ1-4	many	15	CSAPLPAATNEKLFF	TGCAGTGCCCCCCTTCCTGCCGCAACTAATGAAAAACTGTTTTTT
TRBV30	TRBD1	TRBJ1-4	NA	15	CAWSVLGQGGVKLFF	TGTGCCTGGAGTGTACTGGGACAGGGGGGTGTAAAACTGTTTTTT
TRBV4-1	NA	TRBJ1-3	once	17	CASSPGAGQGSGNTIYF	TGCGCCAGCAGCCCCGGTGCGGGGCAAGGCTCTGGAAACACCATATATTTT
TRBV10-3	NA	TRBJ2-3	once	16	CAISRSGITPQDTQYF	TGTGCCATCAGCCGTTCGGGCATTACCCCGCAAGATACGCAGTATTTT
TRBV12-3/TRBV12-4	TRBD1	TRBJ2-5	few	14	CASSFEDRGETQYF	TGTGCCAGCAGTTTCGAGGACAGGGGAGAGACCCAGTACTTC
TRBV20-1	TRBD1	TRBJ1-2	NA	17	CSARDLVGQAVNYGYTF	TGCAGTGCTAGAGATTTAGTGGGACAGGCCGTTAACTATGGCTACACCTTC
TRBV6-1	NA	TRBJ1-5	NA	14	CASSETAINQPQHF	TGTGCCAGCAGTGAGACAGCCATTAATCAGCCCCAGCATTTT
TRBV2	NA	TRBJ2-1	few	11	CASQNDRQQFF	TGTGCCAGCCAAAACGACAGGCAGCAGTTCTTC
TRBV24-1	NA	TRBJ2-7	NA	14	CATSSRDQAYEQYF	TGTGCCACCAGTAGCCGGGATCAAGCCTACGAGCAGTACTTC
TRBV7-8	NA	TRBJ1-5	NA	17	CASSSFYRSPSNQPQHF	TGTGCCAGCAGCTCATTCTACCGATCCCCTAGCAATCAGCCCCAGCATTTT
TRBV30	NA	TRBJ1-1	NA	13	CAWSVEVNTEAFF	TGTGCCTGGAGTGTAGAGGTGAACACTGAAGCTTTCTTT
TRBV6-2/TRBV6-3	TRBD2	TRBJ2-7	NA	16	CASTFRVGTTFYEQYF	TGTGCCAGCACCTTTAGGGTGGGGACTACATTCTACGAGCAGTACTTC
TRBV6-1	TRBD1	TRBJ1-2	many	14	CASRTGTGDYGYTF	TGTGCCAGCAGGACCGGGACAGGGGACTATGGCTACACCTTC
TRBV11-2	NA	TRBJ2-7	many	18	CASSLQRPEGTAWYEQYF	TGTGCCAGCAGCCTCCAGAGGCCGGAGGGGACAGCCTGGTACGAGCAGTACTTC
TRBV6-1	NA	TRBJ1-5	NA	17	CASRYLSWGTGDQPQHF	TGTGCCAGCAGGTATCTTTCGTGGGGTACGGGCGATCAGCCCCAGCATTTT
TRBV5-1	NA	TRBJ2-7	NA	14	CASSGSMGAYEQYF	TGCGCCAGCAGCGGCTCGATGGGGGCCTACGAGCAGTACTTC
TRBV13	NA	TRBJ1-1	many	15	CASSPSRSRNTEAFF	TGTGCCAGCAGCCCCTCCCGGAGCAGGAACACTGAAGCTTTCTTT
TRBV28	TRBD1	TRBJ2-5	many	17	CASSRSMSQGKEETQYF	TGTGCCAGCAGTCGAAGTATGTCACAGGGGAAGGAAGAGACCCAGTACTTC
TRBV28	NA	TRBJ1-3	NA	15	CASSSSIASGNTIYF	TGTGCCAGCAGTAGCAGCATCGCCTCTGGAAACACCATATATTTT
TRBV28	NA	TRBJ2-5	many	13	CASSLGKVETQYF	TGTGCCAGCAGCTTAGGAAAAGTCGAGACCCAGTACTTC
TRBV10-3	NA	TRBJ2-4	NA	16	CAISESWAGPKNIQYF	TGTGCCATCAGTGAGTCATGGGCGGGACCCAAAAACATTCAGTACTTC
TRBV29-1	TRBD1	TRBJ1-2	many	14	CSVEEGQGNYGYTF	TGCAGCGTTGAAGAGGGACAGGGGAACTATGGCTACACCTTC
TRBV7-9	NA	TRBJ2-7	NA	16	CASSQGLGQKSYEQYF	TGTGCCAGCAGCCAGGGGTTAGGGCAGAAGTCCTACGAGCAGTACTTC
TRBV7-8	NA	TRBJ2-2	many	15	CASSLASRGTGELFF	TGTGCCAGCAGCTTAGCGAGCAGGGGCACCGGGGAGCTGTTTTTT
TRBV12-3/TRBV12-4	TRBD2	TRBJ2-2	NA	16	CASSLARAAGAGELFF	TGTGCCAGCAGTTTAGCGCGGGCCGCGGGGGCCGGGGAGCTGTTTTTT
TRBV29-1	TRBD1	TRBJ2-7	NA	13	CSVGDRAAYEQYF	TGCAGCGTGGGGGACAGGGCCGCCTACGAGCAGTACTTC
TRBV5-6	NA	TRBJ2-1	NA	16	CASSPPGGAYYNEQFF	TGTGCCAGCTCCCCCCCGGGGGGCGCTTATTACAATGAGCAGTTCTTC
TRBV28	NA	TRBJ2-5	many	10	CASSLGVQYF	TGTGCCAGCAGTCTCGGGGTTCAGTACTTC
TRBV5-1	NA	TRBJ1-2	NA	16	CASSLEPLRTNYGYTF	TGCGCCAGCAGCTTGGAGCCCCTGAGAACTAACTATGGCTACACCTTC
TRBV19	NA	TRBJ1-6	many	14	CASMPTRGLGPLHF	TGTGCCAGTATGCCGACGAGGGGCCTTGGACCCCTCCACTTT
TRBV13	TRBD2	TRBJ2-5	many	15	CASSPGAGGQETQYF	TGTGCCAGCAGCCCCGGGGCGGGGGGACAAGAGACCCAGTACTTC
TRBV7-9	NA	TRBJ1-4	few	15	CASSFLGVRSEKLFF	TGTGCCAGCAGCTTCCTCGGGGTGAGAAGTGAAAAACTGTTTTTT
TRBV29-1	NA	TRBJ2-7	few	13	CSVEDLSGREQYF	TGCAGCGTTGAAGACCTCTCAGGGAGGGAGCAGTACTTC
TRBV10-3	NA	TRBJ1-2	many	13	CAIRQGIDYGYTF	TGTGCCATCAGACAGGGCATCGACTATGGCTACACCTTC
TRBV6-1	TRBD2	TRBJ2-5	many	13	CASKGLGGETQYF	TGTGCCAGCAAGGGACTAGGGGGAGAGACCCAGTACTTC